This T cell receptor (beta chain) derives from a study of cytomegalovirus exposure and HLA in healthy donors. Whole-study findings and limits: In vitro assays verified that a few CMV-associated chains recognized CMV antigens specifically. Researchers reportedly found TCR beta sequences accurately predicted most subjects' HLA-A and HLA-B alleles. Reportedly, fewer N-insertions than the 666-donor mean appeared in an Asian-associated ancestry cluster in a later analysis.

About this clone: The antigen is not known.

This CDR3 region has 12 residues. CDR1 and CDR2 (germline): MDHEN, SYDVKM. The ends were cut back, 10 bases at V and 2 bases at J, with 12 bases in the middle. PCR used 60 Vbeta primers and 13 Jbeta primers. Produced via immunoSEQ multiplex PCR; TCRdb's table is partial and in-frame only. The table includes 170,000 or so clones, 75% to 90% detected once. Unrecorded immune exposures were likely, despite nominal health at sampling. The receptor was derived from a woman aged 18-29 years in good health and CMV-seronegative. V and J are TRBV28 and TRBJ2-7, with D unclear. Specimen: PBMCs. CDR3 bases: TGTGCCACCCGTGGGCCTACCTACGAGCAGTACTTC. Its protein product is CATRGPTYEQYF.